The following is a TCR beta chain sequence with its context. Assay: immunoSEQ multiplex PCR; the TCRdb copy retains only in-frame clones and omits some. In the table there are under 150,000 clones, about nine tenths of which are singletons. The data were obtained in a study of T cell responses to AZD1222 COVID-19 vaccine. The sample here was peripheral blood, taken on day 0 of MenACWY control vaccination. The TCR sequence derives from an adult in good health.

CDR3 in amino acids: CASSSPSGRVETQYF. Written as DNA, the CDR3 is TGTGCCAGCAGTTCCCCTAGCGGGAGAGTTGAGACCCAGTACTTC. The chain recombines TRBV28 with TRBJ2-5; 10 bases align to TRBD2. Per germline, CDR1 MDHEN and CDR2 SYDVKM. The CDR3 spans 15 residues. The ends lost 4 bases at V and 5 bases at J; junction bases unmatched: 7.